These T cell receptor beta chains were read from a single sample in a study of cytotoxic CD8 clonotypes in ibrutinib-treated CLL. Here immunoSEQ multiplex PCR was the method, and the copy in TCRdb shows in-frame clones only, minus some. The sample lists some 76,000 clones; approximately 87% were seen once. The sequenced sample was PBMCs, obtained after 24 months of ibrutinib treatment. Receptors originate from a human donor with chronic lymphocytic leukemia. CDR3s include the opening cysteine and the closing phenylalanine or tryptophan. Not all rows give a size; the values are once, few, many and, for expanded clones, a class.

TRBJ2-2 once TRBV28 CASRQTGGFTGELFF
TRBJ2-3 . TRBV19 CASRTVSGRGGTDTQYF
TRBJ2-2 . TRBV27 CASKLAGGPATGELFF
TRBJ2-7 few TRBV19 CASSITVSYEQYF
TRBJ2-7 . TRBV30 CAWRAGGEQYF
TRBJ2-7 . TRBV2 CASEQAGGLDEQYF
TRBJ1-1 . TRBV6-1 CARKGRMNTEAFF
TRBJ2-5 . TRBV7-2 CASSLRTSGRETQYF
TRBJ2-7 . TRBV11-3 CASSITTGPYEQYF
TRBJ1-1 . TRBV7-3 CASSLRPLRLNTEAFF
TRBJ1-4 . TRBV30 CAWGGAGFNEKLFF
TRBJ1-4 . TRBV27 CASSSLTGSTNEKLFF
TRBJ2-7 . TRBV2 CASSDTDRAYEQYF
TRBJ2-1 . TRBV18 CASSPNKLAVGYNEQFF
TRBJ2-2 few TRBV18 CASSRDPNTGELFF
TRBJ2-7 . TRBV11-1 CASSLAGQGTAAYYEQYF
TRBJ2-1 . TRBV10-1 CASSEGLARSDNEQFF